This T cell receptor (beta chain) was captured by sequencing in a study of blood T cells in healthy people across ages. Across the whole study: With template switching, about one barcoded beta molecule was captured per two T cells. Overall study findings and caveats: When set beside aged donors, long-lived donors presented more naive CD4+ cells and higher diversity.

This clonotype was found a few times. Its matching antigen is unknown. The germline gives CDR1 SSHAT, CDR2 FNYEAQ (reference sequence). The CDR3 spans 13 residues. A sample-barcoded 5' primer and a J-beta primer mix were used in a second PCR of roughly 6 to 11 cycles. Every sample returned 2.5 million or more CDR3-containing paired-end reads. Each CDR3 protein gets one entry after TCRdb re-called the 5' RACE reads with MiXCR. The sample consists of some 290,000 distinct CDR3 sequences, roughly 29% of them appearing once. Per-sample PBMC isolation yielded at least 6.5 million cells. The V gene is TRBV7-7, the J gene TRBJ2-1; D gene uncertain. The clonotype comes from a woman in her seventies in good health. The source material was blood. The CDR3 DNA is TGTGCTGGCAGCTTAGATTTGGGCCATGAGCAGTTCTTC. The encoded protein is CAGSLDLGHEQFF.